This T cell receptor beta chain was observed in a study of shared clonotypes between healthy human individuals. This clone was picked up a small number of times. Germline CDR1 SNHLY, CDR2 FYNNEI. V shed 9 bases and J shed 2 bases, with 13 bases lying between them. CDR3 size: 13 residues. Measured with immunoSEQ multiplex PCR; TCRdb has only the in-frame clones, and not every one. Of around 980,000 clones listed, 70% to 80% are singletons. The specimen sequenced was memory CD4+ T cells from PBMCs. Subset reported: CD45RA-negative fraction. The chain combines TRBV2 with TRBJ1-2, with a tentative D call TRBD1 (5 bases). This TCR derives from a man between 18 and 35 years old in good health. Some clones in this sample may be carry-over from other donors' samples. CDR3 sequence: CASQGERNYGYTF. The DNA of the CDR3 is TGTGCCAGTCAGGGCGAGAGAAACTATGGCTACACCTTC.